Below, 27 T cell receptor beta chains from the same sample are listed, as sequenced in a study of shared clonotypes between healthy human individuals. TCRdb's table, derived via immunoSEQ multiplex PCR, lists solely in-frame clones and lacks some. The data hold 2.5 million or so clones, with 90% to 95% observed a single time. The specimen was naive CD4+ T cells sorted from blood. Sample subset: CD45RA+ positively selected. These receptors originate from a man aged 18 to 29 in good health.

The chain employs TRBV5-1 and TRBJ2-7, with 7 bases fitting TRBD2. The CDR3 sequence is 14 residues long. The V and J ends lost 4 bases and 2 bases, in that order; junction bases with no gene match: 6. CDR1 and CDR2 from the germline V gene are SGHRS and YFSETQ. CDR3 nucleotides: TGCGCCAGCAGCCCGGGACTATATACCTACGAGCAGTACTTC. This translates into CASSPGLYTYEQYF.

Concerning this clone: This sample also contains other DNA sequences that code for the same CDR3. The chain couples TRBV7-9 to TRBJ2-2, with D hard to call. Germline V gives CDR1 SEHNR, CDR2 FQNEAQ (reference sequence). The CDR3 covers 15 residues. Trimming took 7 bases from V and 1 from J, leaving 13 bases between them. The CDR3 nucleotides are TGTGCCAGCATCAAGTTGGGTCGGAACACCGGGGAGCTGTTTTTT. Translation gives CASIKLGRNTGELFF.

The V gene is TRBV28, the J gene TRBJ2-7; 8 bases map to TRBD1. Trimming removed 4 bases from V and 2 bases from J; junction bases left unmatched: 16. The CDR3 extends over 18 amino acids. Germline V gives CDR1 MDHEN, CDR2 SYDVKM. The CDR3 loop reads CASSYRGNPGQIPYEQYF. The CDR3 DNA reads TGTGCCAGCAGTTACAGGGGGAACCCGGGACAGATACCCTACGAGCAGTACTTC.

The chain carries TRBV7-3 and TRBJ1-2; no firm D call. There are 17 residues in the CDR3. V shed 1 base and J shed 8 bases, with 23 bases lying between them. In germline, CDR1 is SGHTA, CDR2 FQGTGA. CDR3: CASSLMHDTGATGGYTF. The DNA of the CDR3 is TGTGCCAGCAGCTTAATGCACGACACCGGAGCTACGGGGGGCTACACCTTC.

CDR3 region: CATSRTRNGFSYEQYF. The CDR3 nucleotides are TGTGCCACCAGCAGAACCAGGAACGGGTTCTCCTACGAGCAGTACTTC. The chain recombines TRBV15 with TRBJ2-7; D is unclear. The CDR3 runs 16 residues. Germline values: CDR1 LNHNV, CDR2 YYDKDF (reference sequence). Trimming removed 2 bases from V and 0 bases from J, with 14 bases in between.

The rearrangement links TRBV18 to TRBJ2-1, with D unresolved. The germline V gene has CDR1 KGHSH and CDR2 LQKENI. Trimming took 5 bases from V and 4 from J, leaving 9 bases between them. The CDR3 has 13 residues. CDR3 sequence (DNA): TGTGCCAGCTCATCCCAAAATTACAATGAGCAGTTCTTC. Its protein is CASSSQNYNEQFF.

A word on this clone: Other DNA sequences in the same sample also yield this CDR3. This chain's CDR3 is CAISESGTSYEQYF. The CDR3 coding sequence is TGTGCCATCAGTGAGTCGGGCACGTCCTACGAGCAGTACTTC. J is TRBJ2-7 and V is TRBV10-3, with D hard to call. V dropped 0 bases and J dropped 1 base, with 7 bases sitting between them. Germline-derived CDR1 and CDR2 are ENHRY and SYGVKD. This CDR3 contains 14 residues.

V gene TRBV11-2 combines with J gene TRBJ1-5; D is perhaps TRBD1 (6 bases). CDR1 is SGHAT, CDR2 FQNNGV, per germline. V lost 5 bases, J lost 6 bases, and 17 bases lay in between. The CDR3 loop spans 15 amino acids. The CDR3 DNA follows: TGTGCCAGCAGCCCAGACGGGGGGCACGGTCAGCCCCAGCATTTT. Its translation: CASSPDGGHGQPQHF.

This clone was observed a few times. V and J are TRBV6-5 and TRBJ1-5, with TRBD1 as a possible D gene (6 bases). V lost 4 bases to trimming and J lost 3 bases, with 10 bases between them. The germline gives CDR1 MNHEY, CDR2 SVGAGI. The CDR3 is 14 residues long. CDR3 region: CASSSRTVNQPQHF. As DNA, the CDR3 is TGTGCCAGCAGTTCTCGGACAGTCAATCAGCCCCAGCATTTT.

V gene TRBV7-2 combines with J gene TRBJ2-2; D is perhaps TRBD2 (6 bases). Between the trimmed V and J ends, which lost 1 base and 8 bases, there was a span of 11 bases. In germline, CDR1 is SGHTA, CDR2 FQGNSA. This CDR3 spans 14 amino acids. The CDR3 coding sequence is TGTGCCAGCAGCTTAGTGGAGGGGTTGGGGGAGCTGTTTTTT. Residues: CASSLVEGLGELFF.

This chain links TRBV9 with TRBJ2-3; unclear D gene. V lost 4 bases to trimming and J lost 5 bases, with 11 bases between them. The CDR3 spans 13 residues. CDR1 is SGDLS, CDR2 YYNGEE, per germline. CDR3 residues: CASSPSFQDTQYF. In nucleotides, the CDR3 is TGTGCCAGCAGCCCCAGTTTCCAAGATACGCAGTATTTT.

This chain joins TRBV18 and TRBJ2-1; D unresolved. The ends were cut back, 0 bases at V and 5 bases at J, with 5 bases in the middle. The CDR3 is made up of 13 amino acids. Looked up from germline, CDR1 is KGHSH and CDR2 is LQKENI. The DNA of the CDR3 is TGTGCCAGCTCACCACCTATGAACAATGAGCAGTTCTTC. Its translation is CASSPPMNNEQFF.

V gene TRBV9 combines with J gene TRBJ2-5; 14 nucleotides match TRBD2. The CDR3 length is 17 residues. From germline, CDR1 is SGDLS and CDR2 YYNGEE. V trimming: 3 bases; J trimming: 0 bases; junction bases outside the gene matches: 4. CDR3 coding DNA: TGTGCCAGCAGCGAGAGACTAGCGGGAGGGCACCAAGAGACCCAGTACTTC. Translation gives CASSERLAGGHQETQYF.

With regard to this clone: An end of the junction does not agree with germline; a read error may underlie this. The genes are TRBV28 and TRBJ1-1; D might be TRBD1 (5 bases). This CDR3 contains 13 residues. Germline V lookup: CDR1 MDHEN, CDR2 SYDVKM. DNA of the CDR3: TGTGCCAGCAGATTATCAGGGAGGACTGAAGCTTTCTTT. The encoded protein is CASRLSGRTEAFF. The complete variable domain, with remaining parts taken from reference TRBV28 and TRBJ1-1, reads DVKVTQSSRYLVKRTGEKVFLECVQDMDHENMFWYRQDPGLGLRLIYFSYDVKMKEKGDIPEGYSVSREKKERFSLILESASTNQTSMYLCASRLSGRTEAFFGQGTRLTVV.

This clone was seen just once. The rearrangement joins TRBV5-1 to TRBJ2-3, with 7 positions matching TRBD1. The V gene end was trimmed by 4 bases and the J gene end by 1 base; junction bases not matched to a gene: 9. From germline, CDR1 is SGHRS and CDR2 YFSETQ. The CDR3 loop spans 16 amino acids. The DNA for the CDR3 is TGCGCCAGCAGCCCCCCCGGGCAGGGGGGCACAGATACGCAGTATTTT. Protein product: CASSPPGQGGTDTQYF.

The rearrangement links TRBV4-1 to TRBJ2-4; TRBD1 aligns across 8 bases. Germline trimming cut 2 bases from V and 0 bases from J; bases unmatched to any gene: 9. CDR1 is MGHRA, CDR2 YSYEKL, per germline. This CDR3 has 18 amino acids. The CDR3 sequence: CASSQTAGQGIAKNIQYF. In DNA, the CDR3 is TGCGCCAGCAGCCAAACCGCAGGACAGGGCATAGCCAAAAACATTCAGTACTTC.

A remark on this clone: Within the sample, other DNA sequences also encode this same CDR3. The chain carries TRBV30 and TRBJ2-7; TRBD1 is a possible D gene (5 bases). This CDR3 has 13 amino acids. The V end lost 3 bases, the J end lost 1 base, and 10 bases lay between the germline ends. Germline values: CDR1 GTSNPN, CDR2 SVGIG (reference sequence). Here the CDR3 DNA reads TGTGCCTGGAGCCCCGACAGTTCCTACGAGCAGTACTTC. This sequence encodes CAWSPDSSYEQYF.

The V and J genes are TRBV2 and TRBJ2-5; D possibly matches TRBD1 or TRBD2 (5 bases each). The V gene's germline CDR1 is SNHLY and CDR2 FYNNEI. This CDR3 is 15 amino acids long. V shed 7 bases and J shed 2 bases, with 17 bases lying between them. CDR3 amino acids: CASTRRGRGQETQYF. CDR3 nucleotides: TGTGCCAGCACCAGACGGGGTAGGGGTCAAGAGACCCAGTACTTC.

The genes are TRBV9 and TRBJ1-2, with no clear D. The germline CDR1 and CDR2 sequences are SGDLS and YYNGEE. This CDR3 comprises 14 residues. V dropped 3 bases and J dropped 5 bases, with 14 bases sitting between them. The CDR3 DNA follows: TGTGCCAGCAGCGCCGCCGGCGGGAGTTATGGCTACACCTTC. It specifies CASSAAGGSYGYTF.

Here the CDR3 reads CASSDSKLAGAGELFF. In DNA form, the CDR3 reads TGTGCCAGCAGTGACTCGAAACTAGCGGGAGCCGGGGAGCTGTTTTTT. The genes are TRBV6-4 and TRBJ2-2, with 11 nucleotides matching TRBD2. Germline V CDR1 and CDR2: MRHNA, SNTAGT. This CDR3 contains 16 residues. J lost 6 bases, V lost 0 bases, and 3 bases had no gene match.

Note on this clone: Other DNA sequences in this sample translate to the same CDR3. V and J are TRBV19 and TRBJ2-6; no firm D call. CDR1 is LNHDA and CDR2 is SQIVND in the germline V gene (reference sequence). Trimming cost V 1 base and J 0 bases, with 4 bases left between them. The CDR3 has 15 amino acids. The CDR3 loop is CASSIGSSGANVLTF. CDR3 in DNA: TGTGCCAGTAGTATAGGGTCCTCTGGGGCCAACGTCCTGACTTTC.

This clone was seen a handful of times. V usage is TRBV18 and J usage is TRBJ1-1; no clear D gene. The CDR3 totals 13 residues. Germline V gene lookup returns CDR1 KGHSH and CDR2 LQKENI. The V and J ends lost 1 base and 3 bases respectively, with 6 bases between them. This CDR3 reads CASSPRSYTEAFF. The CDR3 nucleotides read TGTGCCAGCTCACCACGATCGTACACTGAAGCTTTCTTT. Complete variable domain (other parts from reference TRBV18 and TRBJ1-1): NAGVMQNPRHLVRRRGQEARLRCSPMKGHSHVYWYRQLPEEGLKFMVYLQKENIIDESGMPKERFSAEFPKEGPSILRIQQVVRGDSAAYFCASSPRSYTEAFFGQGTRLTVV.

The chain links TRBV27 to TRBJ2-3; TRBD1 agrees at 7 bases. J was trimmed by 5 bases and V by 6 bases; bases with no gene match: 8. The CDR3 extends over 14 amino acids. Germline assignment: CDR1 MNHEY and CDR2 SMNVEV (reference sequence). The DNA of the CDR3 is TGTGCCAGCAGCGACAGGGTTCCGGTAGATACGCAGTATTTT. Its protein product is CASSDRVPVDTQYF.

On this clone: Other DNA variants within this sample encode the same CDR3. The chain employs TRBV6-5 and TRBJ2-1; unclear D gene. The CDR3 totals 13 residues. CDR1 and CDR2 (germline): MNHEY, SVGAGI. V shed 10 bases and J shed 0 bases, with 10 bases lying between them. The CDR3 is CATQRSSYNEQFF. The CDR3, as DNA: TGTGCCACCCAGAGGAGCTCCTACAATGAGCAGTTCTTC.

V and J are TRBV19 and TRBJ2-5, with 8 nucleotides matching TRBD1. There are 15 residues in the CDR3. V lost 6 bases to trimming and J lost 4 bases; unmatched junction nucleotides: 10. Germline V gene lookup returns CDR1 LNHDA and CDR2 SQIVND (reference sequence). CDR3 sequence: CASSSRGLGGETQYF. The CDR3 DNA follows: TGTGCCAGTAGCTCCAGGGGGCTTGGGGGAGAGACCCAGTACTTC.

The CDR3 DNA sequence: TGTGCCAGCAGCTTACTCGACAGGGGTGCCACTGAAGCTTTCTTT. Protein product: CASSLLDRGATEAFF. The chain joins TRBV13 to TRBJ1-1; 8 nucleotides agree with TRBD1. This CDR3 region has 15 residues. In germline, CDR1 is PRHDT, CDR2 FYEKMQ (reference sequence). After removal of 2 bases from V and 4 bases from J, the junction contained 6 bases not matched to a gene.

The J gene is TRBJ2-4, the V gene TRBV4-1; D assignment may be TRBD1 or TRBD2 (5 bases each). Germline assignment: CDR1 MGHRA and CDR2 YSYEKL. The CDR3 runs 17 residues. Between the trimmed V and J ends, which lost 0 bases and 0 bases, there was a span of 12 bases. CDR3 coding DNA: TGCGCCAGCAGCCAAGATGGGACCGTATTAGCCAAAAACATTCAGTACTTC. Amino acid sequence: CASSQDGTVLAKNIQYF.